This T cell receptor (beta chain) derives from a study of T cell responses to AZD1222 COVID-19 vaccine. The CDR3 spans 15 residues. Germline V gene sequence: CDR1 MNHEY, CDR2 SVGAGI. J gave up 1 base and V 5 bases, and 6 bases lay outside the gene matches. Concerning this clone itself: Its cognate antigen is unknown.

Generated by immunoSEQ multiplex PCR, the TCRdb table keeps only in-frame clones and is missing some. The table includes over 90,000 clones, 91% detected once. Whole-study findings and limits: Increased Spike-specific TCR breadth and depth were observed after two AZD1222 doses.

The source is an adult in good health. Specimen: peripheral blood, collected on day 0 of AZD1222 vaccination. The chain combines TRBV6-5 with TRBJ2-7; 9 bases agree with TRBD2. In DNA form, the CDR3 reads TGTGCCAGCAGTCGGGCTAGCGGGACATCCTACGAGCAGTACTTC. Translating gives CASSRASGTSYEQYF.